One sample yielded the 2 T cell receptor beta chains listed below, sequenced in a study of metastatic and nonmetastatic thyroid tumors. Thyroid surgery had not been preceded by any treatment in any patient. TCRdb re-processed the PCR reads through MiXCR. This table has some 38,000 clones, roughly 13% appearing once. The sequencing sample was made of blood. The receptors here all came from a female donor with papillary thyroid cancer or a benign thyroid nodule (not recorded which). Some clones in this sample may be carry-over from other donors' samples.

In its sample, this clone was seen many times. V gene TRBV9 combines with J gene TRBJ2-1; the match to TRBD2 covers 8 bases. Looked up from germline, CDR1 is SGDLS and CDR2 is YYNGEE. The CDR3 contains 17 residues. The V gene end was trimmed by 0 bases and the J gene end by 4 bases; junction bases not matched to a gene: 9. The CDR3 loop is CASSVGIGGRRYNEQFF. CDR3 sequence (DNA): TGTGCCAGCAGCGTAGGGATTGGCGGGAGGCGATACAATGAGCAGTTCTTC.

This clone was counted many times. The CDR3 loop is CASSATGMSMGQYF. The CDR3 DNA sequence: TGTGCCAGTAGTGCTACAGGGATGTCTATGGGGCAGTACTTC. The chain carries TRBV19 and TRBJ2-7, with a tentative D call TRBD1 (6 bases). Germline V gene lookup returns CDR1 LNHDA and CDR2 SQIVND (reference sequence). The CDR3 length is 14 residues. V was cut by 5 bases and J by 9 bases, with 20 bases left in between. The full variable domain, with the rest looked up from reference TRBV19 and TRBJ2-7, is DGGITQSPKYLFRKEGQNVTLSCEQNLNHDAMYWYRQDPGQGLRLIYYSQIVNDFQKGDIAEGYSVSREKKESFPLTVTSAQKNPTAFYLCASSATGMSMGQYFGPGTRLTVT.